This T cell receptor beta chain was captured by sequencing in a study of blood T cell repertoires in COVID-19. Whole-study context: The analysed material was cDNA or gDNA that came from T cells, B-cell-depleted T cells, or PBMCs.

Clones were sequenced by immunoSEQ multiplex PCR, and TCRdb holds only the in-frame ones, with some missing. Among tens of thousands of clones listed, approximately 79% were seen once. The CDR3 covers 15 residues. Trimming took 2 bases from V and 0 from J, leaving 8 bases between them. Looked up from germline, CDR1 is MNHEY and CDR2 is SVGAGI. The chain uses TRBV6-5 and TRBJ1-3; unclear D gene. The specimen sequenced was peripheral blood. The receptor comes from a man in his 70s with COVID-19, enrolled during active disease. CDR3 coding DNA: TGTGCCAGCAGTTACGGCACGTCCTCTGGAAACACCATATATTTT. Translation gives CASSYGTSSGNTIYF.